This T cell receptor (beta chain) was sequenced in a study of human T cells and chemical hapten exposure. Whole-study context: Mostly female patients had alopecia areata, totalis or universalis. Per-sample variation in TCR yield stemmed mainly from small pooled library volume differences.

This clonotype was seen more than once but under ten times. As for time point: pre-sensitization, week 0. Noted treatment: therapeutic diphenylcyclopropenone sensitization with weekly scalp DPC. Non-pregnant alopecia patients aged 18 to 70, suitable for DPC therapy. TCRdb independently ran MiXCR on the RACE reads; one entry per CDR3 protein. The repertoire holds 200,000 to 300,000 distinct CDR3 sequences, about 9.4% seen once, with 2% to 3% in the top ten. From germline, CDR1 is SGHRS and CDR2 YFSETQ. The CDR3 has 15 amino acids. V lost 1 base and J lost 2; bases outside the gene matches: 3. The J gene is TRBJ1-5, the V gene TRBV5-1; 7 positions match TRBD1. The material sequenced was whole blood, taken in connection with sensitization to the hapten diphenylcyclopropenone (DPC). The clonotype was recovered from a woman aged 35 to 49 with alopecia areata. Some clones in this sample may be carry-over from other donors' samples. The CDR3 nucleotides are TGCGCCAGCAGCTTGACAGGGGAAGGCAATCAGCCCCAGCATTTT. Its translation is CASSLTGEGNQPQHF.